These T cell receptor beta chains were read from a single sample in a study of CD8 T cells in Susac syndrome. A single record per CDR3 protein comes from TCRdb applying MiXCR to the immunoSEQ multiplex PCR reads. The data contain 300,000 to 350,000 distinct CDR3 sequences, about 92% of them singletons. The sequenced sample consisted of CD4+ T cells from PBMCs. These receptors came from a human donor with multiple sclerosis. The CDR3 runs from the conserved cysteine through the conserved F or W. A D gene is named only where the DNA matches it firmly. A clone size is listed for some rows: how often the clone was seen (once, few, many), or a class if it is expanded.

cdr3_nt: TGTGCCAGCTCTACGGACAGGGATGTCCAGCCCCAGCATTTT
cdr3_aa: CASSTDRDVQPQHF
v_call: TRBV18
d_call: TRBD1
j_call: TRBJ1-5
clone_size: .

cdr3_nt: TGTGCCACCAGCAGTCTCTCCTTGAATCAGCCCCAGCATTTT
cdr3_aa: CATSSLSLNQPQHF
v_call: TRBV15
d_call: .
j_call: TRBJ1-5
clone_size: .

cdr3_nt: TGTGCCAGCAGCTTAACCGGCCTAGATACGCAGTATTTT
cdr3_aa: CASSLTGLDTQYF
v_call: TRBV11-2
d_call: .
j_call: TRBJ2-3
clone_size: .

cdr3_nt: TGTGCCAGCCTCGCGGGGGGGCCCACAGATACGCAGTATTTT
cdr3_aa: CASLAGGPTDTQYF
v_call: TRBV2
d_call: TRBD2
j_call: TRBJ2-3
clone_size: .

cdr3_nt: TGTGCCTGGAGTGGAGGACTAGGGGCCTACGAGCAGTACTTC
cdr3_aa: CAWSGGLGAYEQYF
v_call: TRBV30
d_call: TRBD2
j_call: TRBJ2-7
clone_size: .

cdr3_nt: TGCAGTGCTAGACGGACAGGGGGATTGACCGGGGAGCTGTTTTTT
cdr3_aa: CSARRTGGLTGELFF
v_call: TRBV20-1
d_call: TRBD1
j_call: TRBJ2-2
clone_size: .

cdr3_nt: TGTGCCAGCAGTTCCTTTACGGGGGGAAACACCATATATTTT
cdr3_aa: CASSSFTGGNTIYF
v_call: TRBV5-4
d_call: .
j_call: TRBJ1-3
clone_size: .

cdr3_nt: TGTGCCAGCAGCGTAGACGGTGTCACTGAAGCTTTCTTT
cdr3_aa: CASSVDGVTEAFF
v_call: TRBV9
d_call: .
j_call: TRBJ1-1
clone_size: .

cdr3_nt: TGTGCCAGTAGTATTGAGGACGAGCAGTACTTC
cdr3_aa: CASSIEDEQYF
v_call: TRBV19
d_call: .
j_call: TRBJ2-7
clone_size: .

cdr3_nt: TGTGCCAGCAGCGTAGCTACTGAGGGAAACACCATATATTTT
cdr3_aa: CASSVATEGNTIYF
v_call: TRBV9
d_call: .
j_call: TRBJ1-3
clone_size: .

cdr3_nt: TGTGCCTGGAGTGTAGGCCTAGCGGGAGGGTTTGAGCAGTTCTTC
cdr3_aa: CAWSVGLAGGFEQFF
v_call: TRBV30
d_call: TRBD2
j_call: TRBJ2-1
clone_size: .

cdr3_nt: TGTGCCAGCAGCTTTCGGACTAGCGGGAGTAGCTACGAGCAGTACTTC
cdr3_aa: CASSFRTSGSSYEQYF
v_call: TRBV5-6
d_call: TRBD2
j_call: TRBJ2-7
clone_size: .

cdr3_nt: TGTGCCAGCAGTCTGGGGGGACGGGAAGCTTTCTTT
cdr3_aa: CASSLGGREAFF
v_call: TRBV6-5
d_call: .
j_call: TRBJ1-1
clone_size: .

cdr3_nt: TGTGCCAGCAGCCCCATCCGGGGAGGAGAAGCTTTCTTT
cdr3_aa: CASSPIRGGEAFF
v_call: TRBV11-2
d_call: .
j_call: TRBJ1-1
clone_size: .

cdr3_nt: TGCGCCAGCAGCCAAGAAGGGGGTCAAGAGCCGAAACAAGAGACCCAGTACTTC
cdr3_aa: CASSQEGGQEPKQETQYF
v_call: TRBV4-1
d_call: .
j_call: TRBJ2-5
clone_size: .

cdr3_nt: TGTGCCAGCAGTTTACTGGGCACCGGGACAGGGGGCGAGCAGTACTTC
cdr3_aa: CASSLLGTGTGGEQYF
v_call: TRBV27
d_call: TRBD1
j_call: TRBJ2-7
clone_size: .

cdr3_nt: TGTGCCAGCAGTCCCGGGACAGGGCTCACCGGGGAGCTGTTTTTT
cdr3_aa: CASSPGTGLTGELFF
v_call: TRBV5-6
d_call: TRBD1
j_call: TRBJ2-2
clone_size: .

cdr3_nt: TGTGCCAGCAGTTTCAGGGGAGGGTATAATTCACCCCTCCACTTT
cdr3_aa: CASSFRGGYNSPLHF
v_call: TRBV12-3/TRBV12-4
d_call: .
j_call: TRBJ1-6
clone_size: .

cdr3_nt: TGTGCCAGTAGTAACCAGCGGTCCAGTACCTACGAGCAGTACTTC
cdr3_aa: CASSNQRSSTYEQYF
v_call: TRBV19
d_call: .
j_call: TRBJ2-7
clone_size: once

cdr3_nt: TGTGCCTGGAGTGAAACTATGAACACTGAAGCTTTCTTT
cdr3_aa: CAWSETMNTEAFF
v_call: TRBV30
d_call: .
j_call: TRBJ1-1
clone_size: .

cdr3_nt: TGTGCCAGCAGTTCCATCAAACTAGCAGCTAGCACAGATACGCAGTATTTT
cdr3_aa: CASSSIKLAASTDTQYF
v_call: TRBV27
d_call: .
j_call: TRBJ2-3
clone_size: .

cdr3_nt: TGTGCCAGCAGGGGGGCGGTGTGGGACACTGAAGCTTTCTTT
cdr3_aa: CASRGAVWDTEAFF
v_call: TRBV7-3
d_call: .
j_call: TRBJ1-1
clone_size: .

cdr3_nt: TGCGCCAGCAGCTCGAGCGGCCCGGGCGAGCCCCAGCATTTT
cdr3_aa: CASSSSGPGEPQHF
v_call: TRBV5-1
d_call: .
j_call: TRBJ1-5
clone_size: .